The 15 T cell receptor beta chains below come from one sample, sequenced in a study of beta chain features in type 1 diabetes. Expressed TCRB transcripts were sequenced because the entire RNA isolate underwent reverse transcription. Sequencing used immunoSEQ multiplex PCR; TCRdb keeps in-frame clones, though not all of them. Found here are hundreds of thousands of clones, roughly 11% of them singletons; the top ten hold 0.046%. Sequenced input: naive CD4+ T cells from blood. Source of these receptors: a woman between 18 and 29 years old in good health.

The chain employs TRBV4-2 and TRBJ2-5; 8 bases are a match to TRBD2. CDR1 is LGHNA, CDR2 YNFKEQ, per germline. Trimming took 2 bases from V and 1 from J; bases not matched to a gene: 3. The CDR3 sequence is 15 residues long. The CDR3 spells CASSQRAGAQETQYF. The DNA of the CDR3 is TGTGCCAGCAGCCAAAGAGCGGGGGCCCAAGAGACCCAGTACTTC.

This clone showed up just a few times. This chain uses TRBV7-8 with TRBJ2-3; tentative D call: TRBD1 (5 bases). The CDR3 runs 19 residues. Trimming removed 4 bases from V and 0 bases from J, with 23 bases in between. Germline-derived CDR1 and CDR2 are SGHVS and FQNEAQ. CDR3 loop: CASSWAGRTNQPSTDTQYF. As DNA, the CDR3 is TGTGCCAGCAGCTGGGCAGGCCGGACAAACCAACCTAGCACAGATACGCAGTATTTT.

This rearrangement joins TRBV5-4 to TRBJ1-1; 7 bases are a match to TRBD1. This CDR3 has 13 residues. Germline values: CDR1 SGHNT, CDR2 YYREEE (reference sequence). The J segment lost 3 bases and the V segment lost 4 bases, leaving 3 bases of the junction unmatched. The CDR3 region has the DNA TGTGCCAGCAGCCGTGACAGGGACACTGAAGCTTTCTTT. Protein: CASSRDRDTEAFF.

This clone was picked up a small number of times. Other DNA sequences from this sample encode an identical CDR3 as well. CDR3 sequence: CAWSVESNQPQHF. The CDR3 region has the DNA TGTGCCTGGAGTGTTGAAAGCAATCAGCCCCAGCATTTT. The genes are TRBV30 and TRBJ1-5; no firm D call. The germline gives CDR1 GTSNPN, CDR2 SVGIG (reference sequence). The V gene lost 0 bases and the J gene lost 1 base, with 4 bases spanning the gap. The CDR3 covers 13 residues.

V usage is TRBV9 and J usage is TRBJ2-1, with D unresolved. Germline V lookup: CDR1 SGDLS, CDR2 YYNGEE. Trimming left V 6 bases short and J 5 bases short, with 27 bases between. This CDR3 is 18 amino acids long. CDR3 amino acids: CASNTLAASPRSHNEQFF. The CDR3 nucleotides read TGTGCCAGCAACACGCTGGCAGCGAGCCCCAGGTCCCACAATGAGCAGTTCTTC.

This clone was picked up a small number of times. J is TRBJ2-5 and V is TRBV6-6; D possibly matches TRBD1 or TRBD2 (5 bases each). V lost 6 bases to trimming and J lost 5 bases, with 19 bases between them. From germline, CDR1 is MNHNY and CDR2 SVGAGI (reference sequence). The CDR3 has 15 residues. The CDR3 is CASSLRGSGQETQYF. CDR3 sequence (DNA): TGTGCCAGCAGCCTCCGGGGCTCAGGTCAGGAGACCCAGTACTTC.

The rearrangement joins TRBV13 to TRBJ2-7, with no clear D. Trimming removed 6 bases at V and 6 bases at J, with 15 bases between. The CDR3 sequence is 13 residues long. Germline-derived CDR1 and CDR2 are PRHDT and FYEKMQ (reference sequence). The CDR3: CASSSVGSSEQYV. The CDR3 region has the DNA TGTGCCAGCAGTTCGGTGGGCTCGAGCGAGCAGTACGTC.

V gene TRBV7-8 combines with J gene TRBJ2-3, with unresolved D. V shed 5 bases and J shed 1 base, with 4 bases lying between them. The CDR3 consists of 12 residues. Germline CDR1 is SGHVS and CDR2 is FQNEAQ. The CDR3 reads CASSQGTDTQYF. For the CDR3, the DNA is TGTGCCAGCAGCCAGGGCACAGATACGCAGTATTTT.

This clone has more than one count but fewer than ten. The genes are TRBV9 and TRBJ2-5; 9 bases fit TRBD2. Germline V lookup: CDR1 SGDLS, CDR2 YYNGEE. CDR3 size: 15 residues. V was clipped by 0 bases and J by 5 bases; unmatched bases: 5. The CDR3 DNA follows: TGTGCCAGCAGCGTAGGTCCTAGCGGGATGGAGACCCAGTACTTC. Translation: CASSVGPSGMETQYF.

This clone was counted a few times. This chain joins TRBV4-2 and TRBJ1-5; D perhaps matches TRBD1 (6 bases). Germline loops: CDR1 LGHNA, CDR2 YNFKEQ. The V end lost 0 bases, the J end lost 7 bases, and 16 bases lay between the germline ends. CDR3 length: 16 amino acids. CDR3 residues: CASSQEARGSRQPQHF. For the CDR3, the DNA is TGTGCCAGCAGCCAAGAAGCCAGGGGTAGCAGGCAGCCCCAGCATTTT.

The table lists this clone with a few counts. The gene calls are TRBV6-5 and TRBJ2-7; no clear D. V lost 7 bases, J lost 3 bases, and 13 bases lay in between. The germline CDR1 and CDR2 sequences are MNHEY and SVGAGI. CDR3 length: 13 amino acids. CDR3 loop: CASMLQEFYEQYF. The CDR3, as DNA: TGTGCCAGCATGCTTCAGGAATTCTACGAGCAGTACTTC.

This clone was detected a few times. The chain couples TRBV19 to TRBJ2-5; a possible D gene is TRBD2 (5 bases). The V gene's germline CDR1 is LNHDA and CDR2 SQIVND (reference sequence). The length of the CDR3 is 13 residues. The ends were cut back, 5 bases at V and 0 bases at J, with 7 bases in the middle. The CDR3 DNA is TGTGCCAGTAGTGTCGGGGACCAAGAGACCCAGTACTTC. Its translation: CASSVGDQETQYF.

This clone turned up a few times. The J gene is TRBJ1-5, the V gene TRBV28; TRBD1 agrees at 7 bases. The CDR3 has 15 amino acids. V dropped 6 bases and J dropped 2; count of bases not matched to a gene: 7. Germline V lookup: CDR1 MDHEN, CDR2 SYDVKM. CDR3 coding DNA: TGTGCCAGCAGACCCGGACAGGTTGGCAATCAGCCCCAGCATTTT. Translation: CASRPGQVGNQPQHF. The full variable domain, its missing parts supplied by reference TRBV28 and TRBJ1-5, is DVKVTQSSRYLVKRTGEKVFLECVQDMDHENMFWYRQDPGLGLRLIYFSYDVKMKEKGDIPEGYSVSREKKERFSLILESASTNQTSMYLCASRPGQVGNQPQHFGDGTRLSIL.

The chain links TRBV18 to TRBJ2-7; the D gene is possibly TRBD2 (6 bases). Trimming removed 3 bases at V and 3 bases at J, with 12 bases between. The CDR3 loop spans 14 amino acids. CDR1 and CDR2 (germline): KGHSH, LQKENI. Here the CDR3 reads CASSPQGTDYEQYV. The CDR3, as DNA: TGTGCCAGCTCACCTCAAGGGACTGACTACGAGCAGTACGTC.

The table lists this clone with a few counts. The chain has TRBV5-1 and TRBJ1-4; the D is unclear. Germline V gene sequence: CDR1 SGHRS, CDR2 YFSETQ. This CDR3 is 12 amino acids long. Trimming cost V 0 bases and J 13 bases, with 10 bases left between them. This chain's CDR3 is CASSLGREVLFF. Here the CDR3 DNA reads TGCGCCAGCAGCTTGGGAAGAGAGGTACTGTTTTTT.